These 26 T cell receptor beta chains were all obtained from the same sample, sequenced in a study of CD8+ T cells in alopecia areata (dated by TCRdb to between 2018 and 2020). Library method: the immunoSEQ multiplex PCR assay. For TCR sequencing, RNA was extracted from every sample and reverse transcribed into cDNA to serve as template. The table was pulled from immuneACCESS by TCRdb, which kept in-frame rearrangements only. Such tables lose some clones; where checked, under half of the loss comes from unresolved V genes, and the rest has no known cause. In this sample the table shows about 150,000 clones, 55% of which occur a single time. Of the sample, about 4.4% is held by the ten largest clones. Sequencing input: CD4+ T cells sorted from blood. Receptors were obtained from a human donor in good health.

In this sample, this clone turned up a few times. This rearrangement joins TRBV10-3 to TRBJ1-2, with D possibly TRBD1 on 5 matching bases. V gave up 2 bases and J gave up 11 bases, with 12 bases separating them. Germline V gene lookup returns CDR1 ENHRY and CDR2 SYGVKD. This CDR3 region has 12 residues. CDR3 amino acids: CAISEERGPYTF. The CDR3, as DNA: TGTGCCATCAGTGAGGAAAGGGGCCCTTACACCTTC.

The chain joins TRBV5-8 to TRBJ2-1, with 7 bases identical to TRBD1. The V gene's germline CDR1 is SGHTS and CDR2 YDEGEE. The CDR3 length is 14 residues. V lost 6 bases to trimming and J lost 8 bases; unmatched junction nucleotides: 11. For the CDR3, the DNA is TGTGCCAGCAACGGGGACAGAGGTTTTGATGAGCAGTTCTTC. This translates into CASNGDRGFDEQFF.

This sequence joins TRBV2 and TRBJ2-5; D uncertain. Trimming removed 8 bases from V and 0 bases from J, with 4 bases in between. Germline V gives CDR1 SNHLY, CDR2 FYNNEI. The CDR3 totals 11 residues. CDR3 bases: TGTGCCAGCGGTTACCAAGAGACCCAGTACTTC. This codes for CASGYQETQYF.

The chain has TRBV29-1 and TRBJ1-5, with TRBD1 matching over 9 bases. Unmatched junction bases numbered 9, after V lost 7 bases and J lost 5 bases. Germline V gene data show CDR1 as SQVTM and CDR2 as ANQGSEA. There are 14 residues in the CDR3. The CDR3: CSAITGTGHQPQHF. The CDR3 nucleotides are TGCAGCGCAATCACCGGGACAGGGCATCAGCCCCAGCATTTT.

The chain combines TRBV19 with TRBJ1-5; possible D gene TRBD1, 6 bases. CDR3 length: 15 amino acids. CDR1 and CDR2 (germline): LNHDA, SQIVND (reference sequence). V lost 0 bases, J lost 2 bases, and 8 bases lay in between. CDR3 amino acids: CASSIEGQRNQPQHF. The CDR3 region has the DNA TGTGCCAGTAGTATAGAAGGACAGCGCAATCAGCCCCAGCATTTT.

In this sample, this clone turned up a few times. The chain recombines TRBV4-1 with TRBJ2-5; no clear D gene. CDR3 size: 12 residues. Trimming took 1 base from V and 4 from J, leaving 4 bases between them. Per germline, CDR1 MGHRA and CDR2 YSYEKL. CDR3: CASSQVLETQYF. CDR3 DNA: TGCGCCAGCAGCCAAGTGTTAGAGACCCAGTACTTC.

The chain joins TRBV7-9 to TRBJ1-4, with D tentatively TRBD1 (5 bases). This CDR3 contains 16 residues. The V gene lost 2 bases and the J gene lost 13 bases, with 23 bases spanning the gap. Germline V CDR1 and CDR2: SEHNR, FQNEAQ (reference sequence). CDR3 in DNA: TGTGCCAGCAGCTTACTCGGGACGCGAAGGGCTGATCGACTGTTTTTT. Protein sequence: CASSLLGTRRADRLFF.

V gene TRBV7-6 combines with J gene TRBJ2-2; D not resolved. This CDR3 has 14 amino acids. Trimming removed 0 bases from V and 8 bases from J, with 10 bases in between. Germline V CDR1 and CDR2: SGHVS, FNYEAQ. CDR3 nucleotides: TGTGCCAGCAGCTTAGCCCCAATCTCGGGGGAGCTGTTTTTT. Translating gives CASSLAPISGELFF.

V gene TRBV7-9 combines with J gene TRBJ2-7; D tentatively fits TRBD1 or TRBD2 (5 bases each). The CDR3 extends over 13 amino acids. V shed 0 bases and J shed 5 bases, with 8 bases lying between them. Germline V gene lookup returns CDR1 SEHNR and CDR2 FQNEAQ (reference sequence). CDR3 amino acids: CASSLAGTHEQYF. CDR3 sequence (DNA): TGTGCCAGCAGCTTAGCGGGGACCCACGAGCAGTACTTC.

The chain carries TRBV5-1 and TRBJ2-2, with D possibly TRBD1 on 6 matching bases. V lost 4 bases and J 6 bases, leaving 22 bases between the germline ends. Per the germline V gene, CDR1 is SGHRS and CDR2 is YFSETQ. The CDR3 is 17 residues long. The CDR3: CASSPTGTKVGSGELFF. CDR3 DNA sequence: TGCGCCAGCAGCCCGACCGGGACAAAGGTCGGATCCGGGGAGCTGTTTTTT.

The chain recombines TRBV6-5 with TRBJ1-2, with D unclear. V lost 6 bases and J lost 10, with 12 bases in between. Germline CDR1 MNHEY, CDR2 SVGAGI. This CDR3 has 11 residues. CDR3 coding DNA: TGTGCCAGCAGGGCATGGGGTGACTACACCTTC. Translated: CASRAWGDYTF.

The chain combines TRBV4-1 with TRBJ1-2; D unclear. Per germline, CDR1 MGHRA and CDR2 YSYEKL. V was trimmed by 0 bases and J by 5 bases, leaving 16 bases between them. The CDR3 runs to 16 residues. CDR3 sequence (DNA): TGCGCCAGCAGCCAAGAGGCTCGGACCCTGGGGTATGGCTACACCTTC. Protein sequence: CASSQEARTLGYGYTF.

This clone was picked up a small number of times. The chain is built from TRBV7-2 and TRBJ2-7; D is uncertain. The CDR3 length is 12 residues. The V end was cut by 6 bases, the J end by 3 bases, with 9 bases between. Germline V gene lookup returns CDR1 SGHTA and CDR2 FQGNSA. CDR3: CASSHPNYEQYF. The CDR3 DNA sequence: TGTGCCAGCAGTCACCCAAACTACGAGCAGTACTTC.

This clone has only a few counts. The gene calls are TRBV29-1 and TRBJ2-1; D is ambiguous. This CDR3 is built from 15 residues. V lost 4 bases to trimming and J lost 0 bases, with 13 bases between them. Germline V lookup: CDR1 SQVTM, CDR2 ANQGSEA. This chain's CDR3 is CSVVPTGNSYNEQFF. CDR3 nucleotides: TGCAGCGTTGTCCCTACGGGCAACTCCTACAATGAGCAGTTCTTC.

V is TRBV25-1 and J is TRBJ1-2, with 7 bases fitting TRBD1. Trimming removed 5 bases from V and 5 bases from J; junction bases left unmatched: 2. The CDR3 runs to 12 residues. Germline CDR1 MGHDK, CDR2 SYGVNS. The CDR3 DNA is TGTGCCAGCAGTTTGACAGGGTATGGCTACACCTTC. Translating it yields CASSLTGYGYTF.

The genes are TRBV28 and TRBJ1-2, with D perhaps TRBD1 (5 bases). The V end was cut by 2 bases, the J end by 4 bases, with 8 bases between. The CDR3 covers 13 residues. Germline-derived CDR1 and CDR2 are MDHEN and SYDVKM. In nucleotides, the CDR3 is TGTGCCAGCAGTTTAGGCGGGACCTATGGCTACACCTTC. It codes for CASSLGGTYGYTF.

This rearrangement joins TRBV7-2 to TRBJ2-7; 11 bases align to TRBD2. CDR1 and CDR2 from the germline V gene are SGHTA and FQGNSA. The CDR3 is made up of 16 amino acids. The V and J ends lost 5 bases and 2 bases, in that order; junction bases with no gene match: 8. The CDR3 reads CASSRKGTSGTYEQYF. In DNA, the CDR3 is TGTGCCAGCAGCAGAAAAGGGACTAGCGGAACCTACGAGCAGTACTTC.

This chain links TRBV4-2 with TRBJ2-2; D uncertain. Trimming pared 0 bases from V and 5 bases from J, leaving 7 bases between. Germline CDR1 LGHNA, CDR2 YNFKEQ. This CDR3 is built from 14 residues. Written as DNA, the CDR3 is TGTGCCAGCAGCCAAGAAAGGCGGACCGGGGAGCTGTTTTTT. Translated: CASSQERRTGELFF.

The chain couples TRBV5-6 to TRBJ2-6; D is perhaps TRBD1 or TRBD2 (5 bases each). Trimming took 1 base from V and 2 from J, leaving 7 bases between them. Germline V gene sequence: CDR1 SGHDT, CDR2 YYEEEE. The CDR3 covers 15 residues. This CDR3 reads CASSLLGAGANVLTF. For the CDR3, the DNA is TGTGCCAGCAGCTTGCTGGGGGCTGGGGCCAACGTCCTGACTTTC.

V is TRBV5-1 and J is TRBJ1-1; D remains unclear. Germline assignment: CDR1 SGHRS and CDR2 YFSETQ. V dropped 5 bases and J dropped 3 bases, with 11 bases sitting between them. This CDR3 spans 13 amino acids. In DNA, the CDR3 is TGCGCCAGCAGTTTTGATCAAGACACTGAAGCTTTCTTT. Translating gives CASSFDQDTEAFF.

V gene TRBV30 combines with J gene TRBJ1-2; D is undetermined. The CDR3 consists of 12 residues. CDR1 is GTSNPN and CDR2 is SVGIG in the germline V gene (reference sequence). Trimming took 4 bases from V and 0 from J, leaving 6 bases between them. This CDR3 is CAWKPANYGYTF. CDR3 sequence (DNA): TGTGCCTGGAAACCGGCTAACTATGGCTACACCTTC.

This clone has more than one count but fewer than ten. This chain uses TRBV29-1 with TRBJ2-3; TRBD1 is a possible D gene (6 bases). Trimming shortened V by 5 bases and J by 6 bases, and 21 bases separated the two germline ends. Germline V lookup: CDR1 SQVTM, CDR2 ANQGSEA. The CDR3 extends over 15 amino acids. The CDR3 loop reads CSVPTGYQISDTQYF. The CDR3 DNA reads as TGCAGCGTTCCAACAGGGTACCAAATATCGGATACGCAGTATTTT.

CDR3 coding DNA: TGTGCCAGCAGTTCGGGACTAGCGGGGATGGAGACCCAGTACTTC. Amino acids: CASSSGLAGMETQYF. This chain connects TRBV6-5 to TRBJ2-5, with 13 bases lining up with TRBD2. CDR3 length: 15 amino acids. Germline V gene lookup returns CDR1 MNHEY and CDR2 SVGAGI. V lost 4 bases and J lost 5; bases outside the gene matches: 4.

The CDR3 protein is CSVEVWGRKAEAFF. The CDR3 bases are TGCAGCGTTGAAGTGTGGGGTAGGAAAGCTGAAGCTTTCTTT. The rearrangement uses TRBV29-1 and TRBJ1-1; D unclear. Trimming stripped 1 base from V and 6 bases from J, with 15 bases between. This CDR3 contains 14 residues. The germline CDR1 and CDR2 sequences are SQVTM and ANQGSEA.

The genes are TRBV28 and TRBJ2-1, with TRBD2 matching over 11 bases. The junction had 10 bases not matched to a gene; V was cut back by 6 bases and J by 9 bases. Germline CDR1 reads MDHEN; CDR2 reads SYDVKM. This CDR3 spans 15 amino acids. The CDR3 here is CASRSSSGRRVEQFF. In DNA, the CDR3 is TGTGCCAGCAGGAGTTCTAGCGGGAGGAGGGTTGAGCAGTTCTTC.

This chain joins TRBV7-2 and TRBJ1-4; TRBD1 matches 7 bases. The V and J ends lost 5 bases and 5 bases, in that order; junction bases with no gene match: 11. This CDR3 is built from 16 residues. The germline gives CDR1 SGHTA, CDR2 FQGNSA. The CDR3: CASSPGGWQENEKLFF. CDR3 coding DNA: TGTGCCAGCAGCCCAGGGGGTTGGCAGGAGAATGAAAAACTGTTTTTT. The variable domain in full, completed from reference TRBV7-2 and TRBJ1-4, reads GAGVSQSPSNKVTEKGKDVELRCDPISGHTALYWYRQSLGQGLEFLIYFQGNSAPDKSGLPSDRFSAERTGGSVSTLTIQRTQQEDSAVYLCASSPGGWQENEKLFFGSGTQLSVL.